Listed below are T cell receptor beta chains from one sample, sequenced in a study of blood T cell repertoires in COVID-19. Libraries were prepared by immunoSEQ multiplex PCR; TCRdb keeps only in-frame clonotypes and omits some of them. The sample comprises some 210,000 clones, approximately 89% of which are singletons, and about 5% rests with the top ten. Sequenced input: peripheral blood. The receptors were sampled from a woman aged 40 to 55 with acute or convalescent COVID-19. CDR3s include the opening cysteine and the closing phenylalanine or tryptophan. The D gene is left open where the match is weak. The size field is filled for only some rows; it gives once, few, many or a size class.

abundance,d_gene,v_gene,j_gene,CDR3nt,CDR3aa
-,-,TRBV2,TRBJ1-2,TGTGCCAGCAGTGTATCGGACAATGGCTACACCTTC,CASSVSDNGYTF
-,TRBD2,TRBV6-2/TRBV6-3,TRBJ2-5,TGTGCCAGCAGTTACCTCCAGCGGGGGGGCATAGAGACCCAGTACTTC,CASSYLQRGGIETQYF
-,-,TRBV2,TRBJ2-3,TGTGCCAGCAGCGAAGACAGAGATACGCAGTATTTT,CASSEDRDTQYF
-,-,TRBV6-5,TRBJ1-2,TGTGCCAGCAGTCGTGGTACCAGCTATGGCTACACCTTC,CASSRGTSYGYTF
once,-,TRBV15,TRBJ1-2,TGTGCCACCAGCAGAGTTTTGGTGCGGGGAGGCTATGGCTACACCTTC,CATSRVLVRGGYGYTF
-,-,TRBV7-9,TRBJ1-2,TGTGCCAGCAGCCCTAAGCGGGCCGGAGGGTATGGCTACACCTTC,CASSPKRAGGYGYTF
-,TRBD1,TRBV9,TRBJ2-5,TGTGCCAGCAGCCCCTGGTCAGGGGGCGGGCAAGAGACCCAGTACTTC,CASSPWSGGGQETQYF
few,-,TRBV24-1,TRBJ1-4,TGTGCCACCAGTGACCCCGGACAGCCTAATGAAAAACTGTTTTTT,CATSDPGQPNEKLFF
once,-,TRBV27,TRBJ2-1,TGTGCCAGCAGTTTATCGAATTACTTTCAGGGCCCTTTCTTC,CASSLSNYFQGPFF
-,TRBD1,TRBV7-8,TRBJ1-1,TGTGCCAGCAGCTTTTCAGTAACAGGGGTGAACACTGAAGCTTTCTTT,CASSFSVTGVNTEAFF
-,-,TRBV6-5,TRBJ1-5,TGTGCCAGCAGTTTAGGGGCTGTGCAGCCCCAGCATTTT,CASSLGAVQPQHF
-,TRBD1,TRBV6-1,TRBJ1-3,TGTGCCAGCAGTGAGCTACCTGCGACAGGGGGCTCTGGAAACACCATATATTTT,CASSELPATGGSGNTIYF
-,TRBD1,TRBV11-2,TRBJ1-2,TGTGCCAGCAGCTTTATGAAGCCGGGACAGGGGACTCCCTATGGCTACACCTTC,CASSFMKPGQGTPYGYTF
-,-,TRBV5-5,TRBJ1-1,TGTGCCAGCAGCTTTCTCGCTCTAAACACTGAAGCTTTCTTT,CASSFLALNTEAFF
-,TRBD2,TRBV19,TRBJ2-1,TGTGCCAGTAGTATAGATGGGACTAGCGGGGGTTATTCCTACAATGAGCAGTTCTTC,CASSIDGTSGGYSYNEQFF
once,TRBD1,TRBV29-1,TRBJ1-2,TGCAGCGCTCAAGTGACAGGGAACTATGGCTACACCTTC,CSAQVTGNYGYTF
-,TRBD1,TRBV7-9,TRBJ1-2,TGTGCCAGCAGCTTTTCCGGGACAGCCTATGGCTACACCTTC,CASSFSGTAYGYTF
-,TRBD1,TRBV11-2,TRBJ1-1,TGTGCCAGCAGACAGACAGGGGGTAACACTGAAGCTTTCTTT,CASRQTGGNTEAFF
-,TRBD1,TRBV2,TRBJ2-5,TGTGCCAGCAGTGTCCGAAGGACAGGGGGCTCCGGGGAGACCCAGTACTTC,CASSVRRTGGSGETQYF
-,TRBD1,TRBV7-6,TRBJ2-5,TGTGCCAGCAGCAAACGGACAGGGGGCTCCCCAGAGGAGGAGACCCAGTACTTC,CASSKRTGGSPEEETQYF
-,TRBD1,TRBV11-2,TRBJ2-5,TGTGCCAGCGGCCGAGACAGGGGTCAAGAGACCCAGTACTTC,CASGRDRGQETQYF
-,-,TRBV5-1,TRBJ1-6,TGCGCCAGCAGCTTGGAGGTCCAGGGAAATTCACCCCTCCACTTT,CASSLEVQGNSPLHF
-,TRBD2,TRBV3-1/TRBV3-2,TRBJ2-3,TGTGCCAGCAGTCAGCGGGGGAGCACAGATACGCAGTATTTT,CASSQRGSTDTQYF
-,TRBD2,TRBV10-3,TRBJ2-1,TGTGCCATCAGTGATCCGGGCTATGCGGGGGGTTACAATGAGCAGTTCTTC,CAISDPGYAGGYNEQFF
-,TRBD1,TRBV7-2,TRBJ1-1,TGTGCCAGCAGCTCCCCGGGACAGGGGGCCCAACTGAACACTGAAGCTTTCTTT,CASSSPGQGAQLNTEAFF
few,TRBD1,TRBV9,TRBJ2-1,TGTGCCAGCAGCCAAACAGGGGCCAATGAGCAGTTCTTC,CASSQTGANEQFF
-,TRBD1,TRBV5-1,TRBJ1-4,TGCGCCAGCAGCTTAACAAACAGGGGTGAAAAACTGTTTTTT,CASSLTNRGEKLFF
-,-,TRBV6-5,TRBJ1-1,TGTGCCAGCAGTTTTTCGGGAGCAGGGATTCTTGAAGCTTTCTTT,CASSFSGAGILEAFF
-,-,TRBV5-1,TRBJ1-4,TGCGCCAGCAGCTTAGGGAGTAATGAAAAACTGTTTTTT,CASSLGSNEKLFF
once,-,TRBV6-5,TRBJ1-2,TGTGCCAGCAGCCTCGACAGCAACTATGGCTACACCTTC,CASSLDSNYGYTF